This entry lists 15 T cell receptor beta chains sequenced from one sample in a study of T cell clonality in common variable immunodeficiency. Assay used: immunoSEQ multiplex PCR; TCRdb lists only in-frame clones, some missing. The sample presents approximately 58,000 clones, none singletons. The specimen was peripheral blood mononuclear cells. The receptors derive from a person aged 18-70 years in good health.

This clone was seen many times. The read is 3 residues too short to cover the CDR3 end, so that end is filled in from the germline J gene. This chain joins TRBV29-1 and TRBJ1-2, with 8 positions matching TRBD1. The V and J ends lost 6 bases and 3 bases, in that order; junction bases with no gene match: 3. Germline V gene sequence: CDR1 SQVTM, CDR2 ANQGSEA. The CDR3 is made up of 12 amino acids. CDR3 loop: CSVWTGHYGYTF. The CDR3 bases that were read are TGCAGCGTATGGACAGGGCACTATGGC. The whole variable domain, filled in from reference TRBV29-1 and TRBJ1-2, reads SAVISQKPSRDICQRGTSLTIQCQVDSQVTMMFWYRQQPGQSLTLIATANQGSEATYESGFVIDKFPISRPNLTFSTLTVSNMSPEDSSIYLCSVWTGHYGYTFGSGTRLTVV.

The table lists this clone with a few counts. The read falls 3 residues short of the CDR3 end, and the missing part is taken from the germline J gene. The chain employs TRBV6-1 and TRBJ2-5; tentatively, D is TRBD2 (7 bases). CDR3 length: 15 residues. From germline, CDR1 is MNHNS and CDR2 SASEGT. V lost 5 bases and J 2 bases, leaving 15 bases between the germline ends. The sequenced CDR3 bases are TGTGCCAGCAGTAAAGGGGGACTAACTCAAGAGACC. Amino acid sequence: CASSKGGLTQET. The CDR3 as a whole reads CASSKGGLTQETQYF.

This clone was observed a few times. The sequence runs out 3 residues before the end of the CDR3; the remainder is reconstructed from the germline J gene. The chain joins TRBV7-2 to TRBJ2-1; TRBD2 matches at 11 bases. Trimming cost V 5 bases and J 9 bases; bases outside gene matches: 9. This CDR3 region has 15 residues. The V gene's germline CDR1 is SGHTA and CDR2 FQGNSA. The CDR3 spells CASSIMTSGKGEQFF. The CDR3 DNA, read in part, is TGTGCCAGCAGCATAATGACTAGCGGGAAGGGTGAG.

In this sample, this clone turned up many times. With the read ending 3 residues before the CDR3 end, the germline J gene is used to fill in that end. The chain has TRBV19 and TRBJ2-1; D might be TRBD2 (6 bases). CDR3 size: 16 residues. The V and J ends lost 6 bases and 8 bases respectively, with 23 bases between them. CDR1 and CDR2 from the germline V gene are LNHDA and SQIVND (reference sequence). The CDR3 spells CASSQIGGAEVYEQFF. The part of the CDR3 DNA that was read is TGTGCCAGTAGCCAAATTGGAGGGGCTGAGGTTTATGAG.

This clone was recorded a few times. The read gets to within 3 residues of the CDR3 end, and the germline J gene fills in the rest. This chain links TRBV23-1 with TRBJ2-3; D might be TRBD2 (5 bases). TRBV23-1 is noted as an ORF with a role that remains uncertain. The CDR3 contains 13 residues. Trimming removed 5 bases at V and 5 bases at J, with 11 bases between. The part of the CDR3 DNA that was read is TGCGCCAGCAGTGAAACTAGGGAAGATACG. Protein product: CASSETREDT. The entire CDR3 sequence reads CASSETREDTQYF.

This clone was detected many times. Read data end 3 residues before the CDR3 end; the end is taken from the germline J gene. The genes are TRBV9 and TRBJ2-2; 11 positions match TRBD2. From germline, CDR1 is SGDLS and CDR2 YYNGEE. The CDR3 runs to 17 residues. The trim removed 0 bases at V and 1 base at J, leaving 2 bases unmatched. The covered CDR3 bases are TGTGCCAGCAGCGTAGCCCTAGCGGGAGGGAACACCGGGGAG. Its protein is CASSVALAGGNTGE. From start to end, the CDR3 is CASSVALAGGNTGELFF. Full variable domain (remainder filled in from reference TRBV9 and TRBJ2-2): DSGVTQTPKHLITATGQRVTLRCSPRSGDLSVYWYQQSLDQGLQFLIQYYNGEERAKGNILERFSAQQFPDLHSELNLSSLELGDSALYFCASSVALAGGNTGELFFGEGSRLTVL.

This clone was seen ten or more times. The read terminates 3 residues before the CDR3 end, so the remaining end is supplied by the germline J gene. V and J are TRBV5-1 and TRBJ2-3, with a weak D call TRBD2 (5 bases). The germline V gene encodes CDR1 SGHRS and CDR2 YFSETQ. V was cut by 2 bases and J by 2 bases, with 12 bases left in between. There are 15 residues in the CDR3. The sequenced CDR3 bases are TGCGCCAGCAGCTTAACTAGTCCCATCACAGATACG. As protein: CASSLTSPITDT. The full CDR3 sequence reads CASSLTSPITDTQYF.

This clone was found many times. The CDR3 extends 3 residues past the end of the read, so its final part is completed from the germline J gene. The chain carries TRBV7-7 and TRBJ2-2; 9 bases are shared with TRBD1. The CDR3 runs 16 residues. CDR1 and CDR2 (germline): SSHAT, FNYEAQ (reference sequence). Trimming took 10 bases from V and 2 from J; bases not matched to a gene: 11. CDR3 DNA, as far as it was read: TGTGCCACTTATCCCCGGGACAGGGCAAACACCGGGGAG. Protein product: CATYPRDRANTGE. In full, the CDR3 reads CATYPRDRANTGELFF.

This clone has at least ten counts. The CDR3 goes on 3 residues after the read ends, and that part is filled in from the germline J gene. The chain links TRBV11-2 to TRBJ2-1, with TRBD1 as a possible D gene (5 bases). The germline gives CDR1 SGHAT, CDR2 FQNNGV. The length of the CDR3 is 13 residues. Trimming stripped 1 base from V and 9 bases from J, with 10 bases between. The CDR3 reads CASSLGRAREQFF. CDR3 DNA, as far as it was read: TGTGCCAGCAGCTTAGGCAGGGCGCGTGAG.

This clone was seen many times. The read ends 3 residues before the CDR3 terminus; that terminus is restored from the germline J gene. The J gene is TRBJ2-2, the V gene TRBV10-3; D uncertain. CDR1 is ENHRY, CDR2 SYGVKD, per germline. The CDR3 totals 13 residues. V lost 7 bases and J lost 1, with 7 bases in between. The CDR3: CAIKNRNTGELFF. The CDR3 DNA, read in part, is TGTGCCATCAAGAACAGGAACACCGGGGAG.

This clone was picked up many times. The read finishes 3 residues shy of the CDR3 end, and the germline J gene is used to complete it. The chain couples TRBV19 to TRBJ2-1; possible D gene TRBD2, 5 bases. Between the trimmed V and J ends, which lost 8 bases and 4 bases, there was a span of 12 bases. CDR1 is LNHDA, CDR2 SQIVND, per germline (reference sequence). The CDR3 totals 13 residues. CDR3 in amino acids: CASRRTGYNEQFF. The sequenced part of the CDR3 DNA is TGTGCCAGTCGAAGGACGGGGTACAATGAG.

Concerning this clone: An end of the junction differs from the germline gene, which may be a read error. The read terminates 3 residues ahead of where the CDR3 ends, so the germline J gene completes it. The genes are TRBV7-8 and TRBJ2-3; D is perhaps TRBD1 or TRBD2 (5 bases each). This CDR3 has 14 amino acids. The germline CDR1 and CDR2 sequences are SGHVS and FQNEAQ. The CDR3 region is CASSPTGFTGTQYF. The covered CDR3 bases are TGTGCCAGCAGCCCTACGGGATTCACAGGTACG.

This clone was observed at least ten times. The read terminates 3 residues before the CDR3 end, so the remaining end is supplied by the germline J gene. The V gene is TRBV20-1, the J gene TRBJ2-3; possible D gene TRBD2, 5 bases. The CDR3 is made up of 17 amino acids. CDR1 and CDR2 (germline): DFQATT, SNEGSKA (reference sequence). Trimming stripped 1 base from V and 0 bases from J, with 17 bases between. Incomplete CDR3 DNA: TGCAGTGCTAGAGCCGAAGCACAGCGGCGAAGCACAGATACG. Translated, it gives CSARAEAQRRSTDT. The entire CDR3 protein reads CSARAEAQRRSTDTQYF.

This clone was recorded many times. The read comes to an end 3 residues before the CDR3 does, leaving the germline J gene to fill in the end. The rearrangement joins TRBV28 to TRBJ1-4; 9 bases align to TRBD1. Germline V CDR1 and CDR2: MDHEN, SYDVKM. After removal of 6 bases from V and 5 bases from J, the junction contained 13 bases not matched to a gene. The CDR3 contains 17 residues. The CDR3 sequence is CASRYFTGGQGNEKLFF. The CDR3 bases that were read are TGTGCCAGCAGATATTTCACAGGGGGCCAGGGGAATGAAAAA.

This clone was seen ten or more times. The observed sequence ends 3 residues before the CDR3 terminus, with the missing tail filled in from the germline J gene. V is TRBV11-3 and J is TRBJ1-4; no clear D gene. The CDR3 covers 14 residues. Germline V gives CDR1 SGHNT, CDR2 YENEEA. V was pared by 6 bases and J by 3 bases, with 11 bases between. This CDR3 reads CASRVAGANEKLFF. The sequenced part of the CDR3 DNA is TGTGCCAGCAGGGTTGCGGGAGCTAATGAAAAA.